A single sample is the source of the 9 T cell receptor beta chains below, sequenced in a study of regulatory T cells in long-lasting Graves disease. Combining iRepertoire HTBI primers with Arm-PCR of CDR3 regions, the authors built TCR beta libraries. One entry per CDR3 protein results from TCRdb running MiXCR on the multiplex PCR reads. The sample contains roughly 400,000 distinct CDR3 sequences, roughly 20% of which appear only once. Documented time point: persistent/refractory GD, antithyroid drugs over 5 years with positive TRAb. PBMC RNA served as the TCR library source. The sample in question was peripheral blood mononuclear cells (PBMCs), obtained when the disease was refractory, from a patient treated with antithyroid drugs. Source of these receptors: a female donor with Graves disease.

This clonotype was counted between two and nine times. This chain connects TRBV7-2 to TRBJ1-2; 7 nucleotides align to TRBD1. Germline loops: CDR1 SGHTA, CDR2 FQGNSA. This CDR3 comprises 14 residues. V gave up 1 base and J gave up 6 bases; unmatched junction bases: 5. The CDR3 region is CASSLGEGAHGYTF. The CDR3 DNA sequence: TGTGCCAGCAGCTTAGGAGAGGGGGCCCATGGCTACACCTTC.

As concerns this clonotype: Germline and junction disagree at one end, which may indicate a read error. This chain joins TRBV2 and TRBJ2-7; D not resolved. This CDR3 has 12 amino acids. CDR1 and CDR2 from the germline V gene are SNHLY and FYNNEI. CDR3 nucleotides: TGTGCCAGCAGTGTTTTCCGGTACGAGCAGTGCTTC. Translating gives CASSVFRYEQCF.

The V call is TRBV9, the J call TRBJ1-6; no definite D call. This CDR3 is built from 15 residues. Germline-derived CDR1 and CDR2 are SGDLS and YYNGEE. V was trimmed by 0 bases and J by 5 bases, leaving 9 bases between them. The CDR3 nucleotides read TGTGCCAGCAGCGTAGGGGTGTACCATAATTCACCCCTCCACTTT. Translation gives CASSVGVYHNSPLHF. Supplemented by reference TRBV9 and TRBJ1-6, the full variable domain reads DSGVTQTPKHLITATGQRVTLRCSPRSGDLSVYWYQQSLDQGLQFLIQYYNGEERAKGNILERFSAQQFPDLHSELNLSSLELGDSALYFCASSVGVYHNSPLHFGNGTRLTVT.

The rearrangement joins TRBV5-1 to TRBJ1-2, with 7 bases aligning to TRBD1. Germline loops: CDR1 SGHRS, CDR2 YFSETQ. CDR3 length: 13 residues. Trimming at V came to 4 bases and at J to 8 bases, leaving 8 bases not matched to a gene. CDR3 sequence reads: CASSRGQAEGYTF. CDR3 DNA sequence: TGCGCCAGCAGCCGAGGACAGGCCGAAGGCTACACCTTC.

There are many counts of this clonotype. V gene TRBV12-3 or TRBV12-4 combines with J gene TRBJ1-2; D may be TRBD1 (5 bases). The CDR3 length is 14 residues. V was pared by 5 bases and J by 0 bases, with 10 bases between. The CDR3 region is CASSGDSANYGYTF. CDR3 nucleotide sequence: TGTGCCAGCAGTGGCGACAGCGCTAACTATGGCTACACCTTC.

The table lists this clonotype with many counts. CDR3 amino acids: CASRPGQGSNYGYTF. The CDR3 region has the DNA TGTGCCAGCAGGCCGGGACAGGGTTCTAACTATGGCTACACCTTC. The genes are TRBV2 and TRBJ1-2; 9 positions match TRBD1. The CDR3 has 15 amino acids. V trimming: 6 bases; J trimming: 0 bases; junction bases outside the gene matches: 5. Germline values: CDR1 SNHLY, CDR2 FYNNEI.

The sample holds many counts of this clonotype. The gene calls are TRBV6-5 and TRBJ2-2, with no clear D. The V gene lost 2 bases and the J gene lost 7 bases, with 14 bases spanning the gap. Germline CDR1 and CDR2: MNHEY and SVGAGI. The length of the CDR3 is 15 residues. The CDR3: CASSYRTAGGGELFF. The CDR3 DNA reads as TGTGCCAGCAGTTACCGCACGGCCGGTGGCGGGGAGCTGTTTTTT.

Only a few counts were recorded for this clonotype. The chain has TRBV7-9 and TRBJ1-1; D is unresolved. This CDR3 has 13 amino acids. Per the germline V gene, CDR1 is SEHNR and CDR2 is FQNEAQ (reference sequence). Trimming stripped 8 bases from V and 5 bases from J, with 15 bases between. CDR3 sequence (DNA): TGTGCCAGCCGAGCGAAACACGGTACTGAAGCTTTCTTT. Translated, it gives CASRAKHGTEAFF.

In DNA form, the CDR3 reads TGTGCCAGCTCACCACCGTCCAGTGTTTACGAGCAGTACTTC. This codes for CASSPPSSVYEQYF. The rearrangement links TRBV18 to TRBJ2-7; no reliable D call. Germline V gene lookup returns CDR1 KGHSH and CDR2 LQKENI. This CDR3 spans 14 amino acids. V lost 0 bases and J 4 bases, leaving 10 bases between the germline ends. Supplemented by reference TRBV18 and TRBJ2-7, the full variable domain reads NAGVMQNPRHLVRRRGQEARLRCSPMKGHSHVYWYRQLPEEGLKFMVYLQKENIIDESGMPKERFSAEFPKEGPSILRIQQVVRGDSAAYFCASSPPSSVYEQYFGPGTRLTVT.